The 29 T cell receptor beta chains listed next were all sequenced from one sample in a study of radiotherapy plus CTLA-4 blockade in lung cancer. TCRdb's copy holds only in-frame clones and misses some; the assay was immunoSEQ multiplex PCR. This table has 80,000 to 95,000 clones, approximately 80% appearing once. The sequences come from peripheral blood, collected from a patient treated with radiotherapy plus ipilimumab. Source of these receptors: a human donor with non-small cell lung cancer that progressed on radiotherapy plus ipilimumab.

The J gene is TRBJ2-1, the V gene TRBV10-2; the match to TRBD2 covers 12 bases. The CDR3 spans 17 residues. Looked up from germline, CDR1 is WSHSY and CDR2 is SAAADI. V dropped 4 bases and J dropped 0; count of bases not matched to a gene: 4. In nucleotides, the CDR3 is TGCGCCAGCAGTGGGGGACTAGCGGGCTTCTCCTACAATGAGCAGTTCTTC. It encodes CASSGGLAGFSYNEQFF.

The CDR3 DNA reads TGTGCTAGTGGTCTCGGGATTTTAAGCACAGATACGCAGTATTTT. It codes for CASGLGILSTDTQYF. The chain recombines TRBV12-5 with TRBJ2-3; maybe TRBD2 (5 bases). With 5 bases removed from V and 0 bases from J, the gap between germline ends came to 12 bases. Germline CDR1 reads LGHNT; CDR2 reads FRNRAP. CDR3 size: 15 residues.

The chain couples TRBV7-2 to TRBJ2-3, with 12 bases identical to TRBD1. V gave up 5 bases and J gave up 7 bases; unmatched junction bases: 7. The CDR3 loop spans 15 amino acids. Germline assignment: CDR1 SGHTA and CDR2 FQGNSA. CDR3 sequence (DNA): TGTGCCAGCAGCGGAGGGGGACAGGGGGCATATACGCAGTATTTT. Translation gives CASSGGGQGAYTQYF.

V and J are TRBV11-2 and TRBJ2-2; maybe TRBD2 (5 bases). Per germline, CDR1 SGHAT and CDR2 FQNNGV. V was clipped by 3 bases and J by 1 base, with 9 bases between them. The CDR3 totals 15 residues. The CDR3: CASSFRGENTGELFF. CDR3 sequence (DNA): TGTGCCAGCAGCTTCCGGGGAGAGAACACCGGGGAGCTGTTTTTT.

The chain uses TRBV5-6 and TRBJ2-5; D is unclear. The V end was cut by 0 bases, the J end by 2 bases, with 8 bases between. The germline gives CDR1 SGHDT, CDR2 YYEEEE. The CDR3 runs 14 residues. CDR3 bases: TGTGCCAGCAGCTTGGGGCAGATACAAGAGACCCAGTACTTC. Its protein product is CASSLGQIQETQYF.

The V call is TRBV2, the J call TRBJ2-7, with D unclear. V lost 6 bases to trimming and J lost 0 bases, with 6 bases between them. Germline-derived CDR1 and CDR2 are SNHLY and FYNNEI. The CDR3 is 12 amino acids. The CDR3 region has the DNA TGTGCCAGCAGCGCATTCTCCTACGAGCAGTACTTC. It encodes CASSAFSYEQYF.

The V call is TRBV2, the J call TRBJ2-3; 14 bases agree with TRBD2. There are 17 residues in the CDR3. Per germline, CDR1 SNHLY and CDR2 FYNNEI. With V trimmed by 4 bases and J by 2 bases, 5 bases remained unmatched. The CDR3 DNA follows: TGTGCCAGCAGTGTGGGACTAGCGGGAGTGAACACAGATACGCAGTATTTT. As protein: CASSVGLAGVNTDTQYF.

This sequence joins TRBV12-5 and TRBJ2-2, with D perhaps assigned TRBD1 or TRBD2 (5 bases each). The germline V gene has CDR1 LGHNT and CDR2 FRNRAP. This CDR3 is built from 14 residues. V lost 5 bases and J lost 4, with 11 bases in between. The CDR3 DNA reads as TGTGCTAGTGGTGTTGGGGGAAGCACCGGGGAGCTGTTTTTT. Its translation: CASGVGGSTGELFF.

The J gene is TRBJ2-7, the V gene TRBV2; tentative D call: TRBD2 (5 bases). Deletions cut 6 bases from V and 1 base from J, with 10 bases between. CDR1 and CDR2 (germline): SNHLY, FYNNEI. This CDR3 is built from 13 residues. CDR3 sequence (DNA): TGTGCCAGCAGGGACTCTCATTCCTACGAGCAGTACGTC. This sequence encodes CASRDSHSYEQYV.

The genes are TRBV5-6 and TRBJ2-5, with 9 positions matching TRBD1. V trimming: 4 bases; J trimming: 5 bases; junction bases outside the gene matches: 6. CDR3 length equals 14 residues. CDR1 SGHDT and CDR2 YYEEEE come from the germline V gene. The CDR3 DNA sequence: TGTGCCAGCAGCCCCGGACAGGGGAGGGAGACCCAGTACTTC. Translating gives CASSPGQGRETQYF.

This chain connects TRBV7-9 to TRBJ1-1; D is unclear. CDR3 length: 12 amino acids. V was trimmed by 5 bases and J by 3 bases, leaving 7 bases between them. Germline loops: CDR1 SEHNR, CDR2 FQNEAQ (reference sequence). The CDR3 sequence: CASSPIDTEAFF. As DNA, the CDR3 is TGTGCCAGCAGCCCTATAGACACTGAAGCTTTCTTT.

The chain carries TRBV5-1 and TRBJ2-5; no clear D. Germline V lookup: CDR1 SGHRS, CDR2 YFSETQ. The CDR3 runs to 15 residues. Trimming cost V 1 base and J 2 bases, with 12 bases left between them. Here the CDR3 reads CASSLNGNPQETQYF. The CDR3 DNA follows: TGCGCCAGCAGCTTGAACGGAAACCCACAAGAGACCCAGTACTTC. Using reference TRBV5-1 and TRBJ2-5 for the parts outside the CDR3, the full variable domain is KAGVTQTPRYLIKTRGQQVTLSCSPISGHRSVSWYQQTPGQGLQFLFEYFSETQRNKGNFPGRFSGRQFSNSRSEMNVSTLELGDSALYLCASSLNGNPQETQYFGPGTRLLVL.

V and J are TRBV7-9 and TRBJ1-1; 7 bases are a match to TRBD1. This CDR3 has 15 residues. CDR1 SEHNR and CDR2 FQNEAQ come from the germline V gene (reference sequence). The V segment lost 5 bases and the J segment 1 base; nucleotides outside the gene matches: 7. The CDR3 DNA is TGTGCCAGCAGCCTCAGGACAGGAAGGAACACTGAAGCTTTCTTT. Its protein product is CASSLRTGRNTEAFF.

V gene TRBV5-1 combines with J gene TRBJ1-3; the D gene is possibly TRBD1 (5 bases). Germline V CDR1 and CDR2: SGHRS, YFSETQ. The CDR3 has 14 residues. The V end lost 4 bases, the J end lost 1 base, and 9 bases lay between the germline ends. The chain's CDR3 is CASSPDRSGNTIYF. The CDR3, as DNA: TGCGCCAGCAGCCCCGACAGATCTGGAAACACCATATATTTT. The full variable domain, completed using reference TRBV5-1 and TRBJ1-3, is KAGVTQTPRYLIKTRGQQVTLSCSPISGHRSVSWYQQTPGQGLQFLFEYFSETQRNKGNFPGRFSGRQFSNSRSEMNVSTLELGDSALYLCASSPDRSGNTIYFGEGSWLTVV.

V is TRBV19 and J is TRBJ2-3; TRBD1 agrees at 10 bases. Losses at the gene ends were 8 bases for V and 5 bases for J; bases not matched to a gene: 7. This CDR3 is built from 14 residues. Germline CDR1 is LNHDA and CDR2 is SQIVND (reference sequence). The CDR3 bases are TGTGCCAGTCGAGACAGGGGGCGTGTAGATACGCAGTATTTT. This sequence encodes CASRDRGRVDTQYF.

CDR3 sequence reads: CASSRAVQETQYF. The CDR3 coding sequence is TGTGCCAGTAGTAGGGCGGTACAAGAGACCCAGTACTTC. The chain has TRBV19 and TRBJ2-5; D ambiguous. V gave up 4 bases and J gave up 2 bases, with 8 bases separating them. CDR3 size: 13 residues. CDR1 and CDR2 from the germline V gene are LNHDA and SQIVND (reference sequence).

V gene TRBV10-2 combines with J gene TRBJ1-5, with D perhaps matching TRBD1 (5 bases). Trimming removed 8 bases at V and 6 bases at J, with 23 bases between. The CDR3 is made up of 16 amino acids. Looked up from germline, CDR1 is WSHSY and CDR2 is SAAADI. CDR3 in DNA: TGCGCCAGCCGGGACCTTCAGAATGGGGTGGCTCAGCCCCAGCATTTT. Translation: CASRDLQNGVAQPQHF.

The V call is TRBV11-2, the J call TRBJ1-1; possible D gene TRBD1, 5 bases. Germline V gives CDR1 SGHAT, CDR2 FQNNGV. The CDR3 has 15 residues. Trimming removed 5 bases at V and 6 bases at J, with 19 bases between. CDR3 in DNA: TGTGCCAGCAGCCCAAACCCAGGGTATCAGGCTGAAGCTTTCTTT. It is translated as CASSPNPGYQAEAFF.

The chain joins TRBV19 to TRBJ1-1; possible D gene TRBD1, 5 bases. With 2 bases removed from V and 3 bases from J, the gap between germline ends came to 16 bases. CDR1 and CDR2 (germline): LNHDA, SQIVND (reference sequence). The CDR3 runs 16 residues. The CDR3 here is CASSISAVGVDTEAFF. The DNA of the CDR3 is TGTGCCAGTAGTATATCCGCGGTAGGGGTGGACACTGAAGCTTTCTTT.

On this clone: An end of the junction does not agree with germline; a read error may underlie this. This sequence joins TRBV9 and TRBJ2-5; D call uncertain. This CDR3 is 13 amino acids long. The germline V gene has CDR1 SGDLS and CDR2 YYNGEE. The CDR3 protein is CASSVAGPETRYF. CDR3 in DNA: TGTGCCAGCAGCGTAGCAGGTCCGGAGACCCGGTACTTC.

The V gene is TRBV5-6, the J gene TRBJ1-5, with no clear D. CDR1 and CDR2 from the germline V gene are SGHDT and YYEEEE. The V end lost 2 bases, the J end lost 5 bases, and 14 bases lay between the germline ends. The CDR3 contains 15 residues. In nucleotides, the CDR3 is TGTGCCAGCAGCTTCTCACCCACGCACGATCAGCCCCAGCATTTT. Protein product: CASSFSPTHDQPQHF.

The chain employs TRBV19 and TRBJ2-1; D is possibly TRBD1 or TRBD2 (5 bases each). The CDR3 contains 14 residues. Germline V lookup: CDR1 LNHDA, CDR2 SQIVND (reference sequence). Trimming removed 1 base from V and 7 bases from J, with 11 bases in between. The CDR3 nucleotides are TGTGCCAGTAGTATAGTCCGTGGGGGTAATGAGCAGTTCTTC. Its translation: CASSIVRGGNEQFF.

The chain uses TRBV5-1 and TRBJ2-2; D possibly uses TRBD1 or TRBD2 (5 bases each). There are 15 residues in the CDR3. Trimming removed 1 base from V and 7 bases from J, with 14 bases in between. The germline CDR1 and CDR2 sequences are SGHRS and YFSETQ. The CDR3 protein is CASSLRTDGGGELFF. The DNA of the CDR3 is TGCGCCAGCAGCTTGAGGACGGATGGGGGCGGGGAGCTGTTTTTT. The full variable domain, completed using reference TRBV5-1 and TRBJ2-2, is KAGVTQTPRYLIKTRGQQVTLSCSPISGHRSVSWYQQTPGQGLQFLFEYFSETQRNKGNFPGRFSGRQFSNSRSEMNVSTLELGDSALYLCASSLRTDGGGELFFGEGSRLTVL.

V usage is TRBV27 and J usage is TRBJ2-5; 9 bases fit TRBD2. This CDR3 region has 16 residues. Germline trimming cut 4 bases from V and 5 bases from J; bases unmatched to any gene: 11. Germline V CDR1 and CDR2: MNHEY, SMNVEV (reference sequence). This CDR3 reads CASSSDIGTSLETQYF. The CDR3 DNA sequence: TGTGCCAGCAGTTCCGACATCGGGACTAGCCTGGAGACCCAGTACTTC.

The chain is built from TRBV2 and TRBJ2-7, with a tentative D call TRBD2 (6 bases). The V end lost 2 bases, the J end lost 5 bases, and 13 bases lay between the germline ends. The CDR3 is 14 amino acids. The germline V gene has CDR1 SNHLY and CDR2 FYNNEI. The CDR3 DNA sequence: TGTGCCAGCAGTGAAATATGGGGGAGGAACGAGCAGTACTTC. Translating gives CASSEIWGRNEQYF.

This sequence joins TRBV7-9 and TRBJ2-5; 9 nucleotides align to TRBD1. Germline V CDR1 and CDR2: SEHNR, FQNEAQ (reference sequence). The CDR3 loop spans 16 amino acids. V lost 5 bases to trimming and J lost 7 bases; unmatched junction nucleotides: 14. The CDR3 DNA reads as TGTGCCAGCAGCCCTACCGGGACAGGGCTGTTTCGGACCCAGTACTTC. Encoded protein: CASSPTGTGLFRTQYF.

This sequence joins TRBV30 and TRBJ1-2, with TRBD1 as a possible D gene (6 bases). CDR3 length: 13 amino acids. Germline V CDR1 and CDR2: GTSNPN, SVGIG (reference sequence). V gave up 5 bases and J gave up 4 bases, with 14 bases separating them. The CDR3 here is CAWEPTGFYGYTF. CDR3 coding DNA: TGTGCCTGGGAACCTACAGGGTTCTATGGCTACACCTTC. The full variable domain, in which reference TRBV30 and TRBJ1-2 provide the parts outside the CDR3, is SQTIHQWPATLVQPVGSPLSLECTVEGTSNPNLYWYRQAAGRGLQLLFYSVGIGQISSEVPQNLSASRPQDRQFILSSKKLLLSDSGFYLCAWEPTGFYGYTFGSGTRLTVV.

The chain combines TRBV18 with TRBJ2-6; TRBD1 matches at 9 bases. Germline CDR1 and CDR2: KGHSH and LQKENI. There are 17 residues in the CDR3. V lost 1 base to trimming and J lost 0 bases; unmatched junction nucleotides: 1. This CDR3 is CASSPRDRASGANVLTF. CDR3 sequence (DNA): TGTGCCAGCTCACCACGGGACAGGGCCTCTGGGGCCAACGTCCTGACTTTC.

The chain has TRBV6-6 and TRBJ1-4, with TRBD1 as a possible D gene (5 bases). The germline V gene encodes CDR1 MNHNY and CDR2 SVGAGI (reference sequence). CDR3 length: 13 amino acids. V was pared by 2 bases and J by 11 bases, with 12 bases between. The CDR3 bases are TGTGCCAGCAGTTACGTAGGGGAGGGGAAACTGTTTTTT. Its protein is CASSYVGEGKLFF.